Listed below are T cell receptor beta chains from one sample, sequenced in a study of T cell changes during pregnancy in multiple sclerosis. The assay was immunoSEQ multiplex PCR, and TCRdb's table has in-frame clones only and misses some. Here the sample spans roughly 80,000 clones, around 90% being singletons. The sequencing used peripheral blood, collected before pregnancy. The receptors were sampled from a female donor with multiple sclerosis, enrolled in a pregnancy study. Each CDR3 is given with its conserved first and last residue. The D gene is left open where the match is weak.

CDR3 protein	CDR3 DNA	CDR3 length	D gene	V gene	J gene
CASSWVGPGANVLTF	TGTGCCAGCAGCTGGGTGGGCCCTGGGGCCAACGTCCTGACTTTC	15	.	TRBV7-9	TRBJ2-6
CASRRSGTVRGTEAFF	TGTGCCAGCAGGCGGTCCGGGACAGTCCGAGGAACTGAAGCTTTCTTT	16	TRBD1	TRBV2	TRBJ1-1
CASMPGTENTEAFF	TGTGCCAGCATGCCCGGGACAGAGAACACTGAAGCTTTCTTT	14	TRBD1	TRBV27	TRBJ1-1
CASSPGKLYGYTF	TGTGCCAGCAGTCCCGGGAAGTTATATGGCTACACCTTC	13	.	TRBV6-5	TRBJ1-2
CATSSDLEGYTF	TGTGCCACCAGCTCAGACTTGGAAGGCTACACCTTC	12	.	TRBV15	TRBJ1-2
CASSLSQGDEQFF	TGTGCCAGCAGCTTATCCCAAGGGGATGAGCAGTTCTTC	13	.	TRBV7-2	TRBJ2-1
CASSPLGSTVPDSYNSPLHF	TGCGCCAGCAGCCCTTTAGGATCGACAGTCCCCGACTCCTATAATTCACCCCTCCACTTT	20	.	TRBV5-1	TRBJ1-6
CASSVLAGGQETQYF	TGTGCCAGCAGCGTGTTAGCGGGGGGGCAAGAGACCCAGTACTTC	15	TRBD2	TRBV9	TRBJ2-5
CASSAAGGWNTEAFF	TGTGCCAGCAGCGCAGCTGGAGGGTGGAACACTGAAGCTTTCTTT	15	.	TRBV7-9	TRBJ1-1
CASSPAGIGGYTF	TGTGCCAGCAGCCCCGCGGGGATCGGTGGCTACACCTTC	13	.	TRBV5-6	TRBJ1-2
CASSETPGTGGGTDTQYF	TGTGCCAGCAGTGAGACGCCCGGGACAGGGGGAGGCACAGATACGCAGTATTTT	18	TRBD1	TRBV6-1	TRBJ2-3
CASSLPGLPTGELFF	TGCGCCAGCAGCTTGCCGGGACTCCCCACCGGGGAGCTGTTTTTT	15	.	TRBV5-1	TRBJ2-2
CASRDLRVTRTEAFF	TGTGCCAGCAGGGACCTCAGGGTTACCAGAACCGAAGCTTTCTTT	15	.	TRBV6-5	TRBJ1-1
CASSPLAAYNEQFF	TGTGCCAGCAGTCCCCTAGCGGCCTACAATGAGCAGTTCTTC	14	TRBD2	TRBV6-5	TRBJ2-1